The present T cell receptor beta chain was sequenced within a study of T cells in Graves' hyperthyroidism and ophthalmopathy. Researchers amplified the TCR beta CDR3 regions from RNA transcripts. The TCR CDR3 was amplified in a first-round RT-PCR using the HTBI primer set. TCRdb re-analysed the multiplex PCR reads in MiXCR, keeping a single row per CDR3 protein. The sample yields approximately 300,000 distinct CDR3 sequences, approximately 15% seen once. This clonotype appeared a few times. V was clipped by 0 bases and J by 4 bases, with 12 bases between them. This CDR3 contains 15 residues. CDR1 is LGHNA, CDR2 YSLEER, per germline.

V gene TRBV4-3 combines with J gene TRBJ1-1, with a tentative D call TRBD1 (5 bases). This TCR derives from a woman aged 55-70 years with Graves' ophthalmopathy. Sequences were obtained from blood. The CDR3 nucleotides read TGCGCCAGCAGCCAAGAAGGGACTGTCCCCACTGAAGCTTTCTTT. Protein: CASSQEGTVPTEAFF.